These 6 T cell receptor beta chains were all obtained from the same sample, sequenced in a study of shared clonotypes between healthy human individuals. TCRdb's copy holds only in-frame clones and misses some; the assay was immunoSEQ multiplex PCR. This sample has around 2,000,000 clones, with under 95% found just once. It was CD45RO-negative cells, positively selected for CCR7, that made up naive CD8 cells, with terminally differentiated effector memory CD45RA+ cells excluded. Specimen: naive CD8+ T cells from PBMCs. These receptors all come from a man younger than 35 in good health. Some clones in this sample may be carry-over from other donors' samples.

Concerning this clone itself: Other DNA sequences in the sample encode the same CDR3. This chain connects TRBV4-1 to TRBJ1-5, with 8 positions matching TRBD1. The length of the CDR3 is 15 residues. In germline, CDR1 is MGHRA, CDR2 YSYEKL. The junction had 3 bases not matched to a gene; V was cut back by 1 base and J by 4 bases. Here the CDR3 DNA reads TGCGCCAGCAGCCAAGTCCGGACAGGGAATCAGCCCCAGCATTTT. Amino acids: CASSQVRTGNQPQHF.

The chain links TRBV4-1 to TRBJ2-5; 13 nucleotides align to TRBD2. Unmatched junction bases numbered 7, after V lost 2 bases and J lost 4 bases. The CDR3 sequence is 17 residues long. Germline V gene lookup returns CDR1 MGHRA and CDR2 YSYEKL. The CDR3 is CASSQPTSGRDRETQYF. The CDR3 DNA follows: TGCGCCAGCAGCCAACCTACTAGCGGGAGGGACCGAGAGACCCAGTACTTC.

A note on this clone: The same CDR3 can be traced to other DNA sequences in this sample. The CDR3 is CASSFGGSYEQYF. The CDR3 DNA is TGTGCCAGCAGCTTCGGGGGATCCTACGAGCAGTACTTC. The V gene is TRBV11-2, the J gene TRBJ2-7; a weak D match, TRBD2 (6 bases). CDR1 and CDR2 (germline): SGHAT, FQNNGV. V was clipped by 3 bases and J by 1 base, with 7 bases between them. This CDR3 is built from 13 residues. Based on the CDR3 plus reference TRBV11-2 and TRBJ2-7, the full variable domain is EAGVAQSPRYKIIEKRQSVAFWCNPISGHATLYWYQQILGQGPKLLIQFQNNGVVDDSQLPKDRFSAERLKGVDSTLKIQPAKLEDSAVYLCASSFGGSYEQYFGPGTRLTVT.

CDR3 protein: CASGLYSTDTQYF. CDR3 DNA: TGTGCTAGTGGTTTATACAGCACAGATACGCAGTATTTT. V and J are TRBV12-5 and TRBJ2-3, with D unclear. V gave up 3 bases and J gave up 0 bases, with 4 bases separating them. Germline V CDR1 and CDR2: LGHNT, FRNRAP. The CDR3 has 13 amino acids.

The chain joins TRBV25-1 to TRBJ1-5; a possible D gene is TRBD1 (6 bases). The V end lost 6 bases, the J end lost 3 bases, and 9 bases lay between the germline ends. Germline CDR1 and CDR2: MGHDK and SYGVNS. There are 13 residues in the CDR3. The CDR3 loop is CASRGGANQPQHF. For the CDR3, the DNA is TGTGCCAGCAGAGGGGGGGCCAATCAGCCCCAGCATTTT. The full variable domain, with the rest looked up from reference TRBV25-1 and TRBJ1-5, is EADIYQTPRYLVIGTGKKITLECSQTMGHDKMYWYQQDPGMELHLIHYSYGVNSTEKGDLSSESTVSRIRTEHFPLTLESARPSHTSQYLCASRGGANQPQHFGDGTRLSIL.

The chain is built from TRBV27 and TRBJ2-1; 9 bases are a match to TRBD2. The V gene end was trimmed by 4 bases and the J gene end by 8 bases; junction bases not matched to a gene: 12. This CDR3 has 16 residues. Germline CDR1 MNHEY, CDR2 SMNVEV (reference sequence). CDR3: CASSSISGSRHDEQFF. CDR3 coding DNA: TGTGCCAGCAGTTCCATTAGCGGGAGCCGCCACGATGAGCAGTTCTTC.